This T cell receptor beta chain was sequenced for a study of cytomegalovirus exposure and HLA in healthy donors. General study results and limits: Testing in vitro showed a few CMV-associated chains specific for CMV antigens.

60 Vbeta and 13 Jbeta primers were used in PCR. TCRdb keeps only in-frame clones here, not all; method: immunoSEQ multiplex PCR. The sample has about 150,000 clones; 75% to 85% are singletons. This clone has only a few counts. What it binds is not known. Deletions cut 7 bases from V and 4 bases from J, with 15 bases between. Looked up from germline, CDR1 is SEHNR and CDR2 is FQNEAQ (reference sequence). The CDR3 length is 14 residues. The specimen sequenced was PBMCs. The J gene is TRBJ2-3, the V gene TRBV7-9, with D perhaps TRBD2 (5 bases). The receptor's source is a woman aged 40 to 55 in good health and CMV-seropositive. CDR3 coding DNA: TGTGCCAGCAAACCGGGATTTGGGGCAGATACGCAGTATTTT. Its translation is CASKPGFGADTQYF.